This T cell receptor (beta chain) originates from a study of blood T cells in healthy people across ages. Using a J-beta primer mix together with a sample-barcoded 5' primer, a second PCR was run for roughly 6 to 12 cycles. Every single cDNA molecule received a tag from a template-switch adaptor with 12 random nucleotides. TCRdb re-called the 5' RACE reads with MiXCR, one entry per CDR3 protein. The table includes 1.8 million or so distinct CDR3 sequences, roughly two fifths detected once. With 6 bases removed from V and 1 base from J, the gap between germline ends came to 15 bases. The CDR3 runs 16 residues. Study-wide findings and caveats: Comparison with aged donors showed that long-lived donors had more naive CD4+ cells and higher diversity.

Comment on this clonotype: The antigen is undetermined.

The specimen was blood. The clonotype originates from a human donor in good health. The chain couples TRBV12-3 or TRBV12-4 to TRBJ2-2, with a possible D match to TRBD1 (6 bases). DNA for the CDR3: TGTGCCAGCAGCCCTCAGGGGCTCGGGAACACCGGGGAGCTGTTTTTT. This encodes CASSPQGLGNTGELFF.